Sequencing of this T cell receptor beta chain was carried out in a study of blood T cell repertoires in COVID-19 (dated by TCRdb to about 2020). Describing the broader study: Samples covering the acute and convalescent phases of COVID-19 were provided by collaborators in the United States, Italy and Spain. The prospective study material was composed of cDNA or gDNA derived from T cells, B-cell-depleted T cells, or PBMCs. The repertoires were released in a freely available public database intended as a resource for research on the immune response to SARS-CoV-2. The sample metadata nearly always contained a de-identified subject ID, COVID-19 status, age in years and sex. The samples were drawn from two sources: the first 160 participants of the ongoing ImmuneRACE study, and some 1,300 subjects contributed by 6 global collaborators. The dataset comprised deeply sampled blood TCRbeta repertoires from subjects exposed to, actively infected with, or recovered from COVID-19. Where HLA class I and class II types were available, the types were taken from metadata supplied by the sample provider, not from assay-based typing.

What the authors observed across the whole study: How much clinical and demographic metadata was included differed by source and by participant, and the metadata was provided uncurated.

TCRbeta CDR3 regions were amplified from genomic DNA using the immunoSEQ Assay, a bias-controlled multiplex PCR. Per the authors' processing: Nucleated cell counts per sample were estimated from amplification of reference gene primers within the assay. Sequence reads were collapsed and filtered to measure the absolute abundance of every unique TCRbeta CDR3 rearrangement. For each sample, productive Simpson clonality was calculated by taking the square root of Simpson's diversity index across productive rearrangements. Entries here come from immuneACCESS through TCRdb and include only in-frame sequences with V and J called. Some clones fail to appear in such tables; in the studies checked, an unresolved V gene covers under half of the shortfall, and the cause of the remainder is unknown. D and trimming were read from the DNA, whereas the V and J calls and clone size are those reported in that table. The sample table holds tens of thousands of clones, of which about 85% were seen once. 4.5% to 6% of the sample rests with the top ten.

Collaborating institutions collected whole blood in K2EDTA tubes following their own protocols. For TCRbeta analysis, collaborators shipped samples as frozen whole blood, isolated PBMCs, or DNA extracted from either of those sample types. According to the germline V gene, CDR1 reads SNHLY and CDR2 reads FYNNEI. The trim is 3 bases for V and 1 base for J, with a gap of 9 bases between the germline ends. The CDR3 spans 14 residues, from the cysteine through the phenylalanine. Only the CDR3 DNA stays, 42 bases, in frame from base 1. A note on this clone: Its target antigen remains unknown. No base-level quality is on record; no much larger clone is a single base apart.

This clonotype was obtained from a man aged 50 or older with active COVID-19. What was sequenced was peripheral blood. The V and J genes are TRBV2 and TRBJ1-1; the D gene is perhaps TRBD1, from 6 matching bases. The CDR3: CASSDGTRNTEAFF. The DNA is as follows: TGTGCCAGCAGTGATGGGACAAGGAACACTGAAGCTTTCTTT.